The clone carrying this TCR beta chain was counted between two and nine times. The data were taken from a study of blood T cell repertoires in COVID-19. For the study at large: Samples representing acute and convalescent COVID-19 were sourced from the United States, Italy and Spain. PBMCs, B-cell-depleted T cells, or T cells were the source of the cDNA or gDNA that made up the material.

Original analysis: Amplification from reference gene primers served as the basis for estimated nucleated cell counts. Clones were sequenced by immunoSEQ multiplex PCR, and TCRdb holds only the in-frame ones, with some missing. The V and J calls and clone size were taken over from that table, and D and trimming were inferred from the DNA. This table has over 150,000 clones, 80% to 90% appearing once. Specimen: peripheral blood. The receptor's source is a woman aged 80 or over with acute or convalescent COVID-19.

CDR3 region: CATIGQGAYEQYF. The CDR3 DNA is TGTGCCACGATCGGACAGGGAGCCTACGAGCAGTACTTC. J is TRBJ2-7 and V is TRBV28, with TRBD1 identical over 8 bases. Trimming took 10 bases from V and 2 from J; bases not matched to a gene: 7. This CDR3 has 13 residues. CDR1 and CDR2 from the germline V gene are MDHEN and SYDVKM.